The next 25 T cell receptor beta chains were all read from a single sample in a study of blood T cell repertoires in COVID-19. The repertoire was sequenced with immunoSEQ multiplex PCR; TCRdb's copy has only in-frame clones and lacks some. The table shows about 380,000 clones, with 85% occurring only once. Sequenced material: peripheral blood. These receptors were obtained from a woman between 18 and 29 years old with acute or convalescent COVID-19.

Remarks on this clone: Other DNA sequences in this sample translate to the same CDR3. The chain carries TRBV29-1 and TRBJ1-5, with D tentatively TRBD1 (5 bases). The germline gives CDR1 SQVTM, CDR2 ANQGSEA. Trimming took off 6 bases at V and 2 bases at J, with 11 bases between the two ends. The CDR3 runs 13 residues. CDR3 nucleotide sequence: TGCAGCGTCGGTTGGGGGGGCAATCAGCCCCAGCATTTT. This gives the protein CSVGWGGNQPQHF. The complete variable domain, with remaining parts taken from reference TRBV29-1 and TRBJ1-5, reads SAVISQKPSRDICQRGTSLTIQCQVDSQVTMMFWYRQQPGQSLTLIATANQGSEATYESGFVIDKFPISRPNLTFSTLTVSNMSPEDSSIYLCSVGWGGNQPQHFGDGTRLSIL.

The chain has TRBV6-4 and TRBJ1-1; tentatively, D is TRBD1 (5 bases). The CDR3 extends over 13 amino acids. Per the germline V gene, CDR1 is MRHNA and CDR2 is SNTAGT. V was trimmed by 7 bases and J by 7 bases, leaving 16 bases between them. CDR3 coding DNA: TGTGCCAGCACCCCGGGGGTATTGGTTGAAGCTTTCTTT. Residues: CASTPGVLVEAFF.

Concerning this clone: A far larger clone differs by one base, so this is likely a read error. The sample contains more than one DNA sequence encoding this CDR3. The chain employs TRBV12-3 or TRBV12-4 and TRBJ2-3; D gene unclear. The CDR3 runs to 11 residues. Trimming cost V 6 bases and J 4 bases, with 5 bases left between them. The chain's CDR3 is CASSLADTQYF. For the CDR3, the DNA is TGTGCCAGCAGCCTCGCAGATACGCAGTATTTT.

V usage is TRBV12-3 or TRBV12-4 and J usage is TRBJ1-2; 9 nucleotides align to TRBD1. The length of the CDR3 is 13 residues. Trimming at V came to 5 bases and at J to 7 bases, leaving 5 bases not matched to a gene. The CDR3 reads CASSTGGEIGYTF. The CDR3 DNA sequence: TGTGCCAGCAGTACAGGGGGCGAAATTGGCTACACCTTC.

The chain combines TRBV19 with TRBJ1-3, with a possible D match to TRBD1 (6 bases). The V end was cut by 5 bases, the J end by 2 bases, with 10 bases between. The germline CDR1 and CDR2 sequences are LNHDA and SQIVND (reference sequence). The CDR3 length is 14 residues. For the CDR3, the DNA is TGTGCCAGTAGTCCGTGGACAGCTGGAAACACCATATATTTT. Encoded protein: CASSPWTAGNTIYF.

The chain recombines TRBV23-1 with TRBJ1-1; 10 bases line up with TRBD1. TRBV23-1 is treated as an ORF (open reading frame) with a function not yet certain. The ends lost 0 bases at V and 4 bases at J; junction bases unmatched: 5. The CDR3 extends over 16 amino acids. CDR3 sequence reads: CASSQSGDRGGTEAFF. For the CDR3, the DNA is TGCGCCAGCAGTCAATCGGGGGACAGGGGTGGCACTGAAGCTTTCTTT.

This chain connects TRBV24-1 to TRBJ1-1; TRBD1 is a possible D gene (5 bases). V lost 8 bases to trimming and J lost 5 bases, with 8 bases between them. The CDR3 contains 11 residues. The germline gives CDR1 KGHDR, CDR2 SFDVKD. This CDR3 is CATTAGTEAFF. The CDR3 DNA reads as TGTGCCACCACGGCAGGGACTGAAGCTTTCTTT.

V is TRBV27 and J is TRBJ1-6; tentatively, D is TRBD1 (6 bases). The CDR3 is made up of 13 amino acids. Germline CDR1 MNHEY, CDR2 SMNVEV (reference sequence). The V end lost 8 bases, the J end lost 2 bases, and 7 bases lay between the germline ends. The CDR3 DNA sequence: TGTGCCAGCTCAGGGGCCTATAATTCACCCCTCCACTTT. Amino acid sequence: CASSGAYNSPLHF.

The CDR3 coding sequence is TGTGCCAGCAGCCCTTTCTCCGGGACAGGGGGAGAGACCCAGTACTTC. Protein product: CASSPFSGTGGETQYF. The chain joins TRBV9 to TRBJ2-5; 11 bases line up with TRBD1. The CDR3 loop spans 16 amino acids. The junction had 9 bases not matched to a gene; V was cut back by 4 bases and J by 4 bases. The germline V gene encodes CDR1 SGDLS and CDR2 YYNGEE.

The rearrangement uses TRBV2 and TRBJ2-3, with 14 bases aligning to TRBD2. Germline V gene lookup returns CDR1 SNHLY and CDR2 FYNNEI. This CDR3 has 18 residues. V was pared by 10 bases and J by 0 bases, with 12 bases of the junction left unmatched. The CDR3 here is CATLTRLAGGPSTDTQYF. The DNA of the CDR3 is TGTGCCACCTTGACCCGACTAGCGGGAGGGCCGAGCACAGATACGCAGTATTTT.

This CDR3 is CASSLVADGTGGYTF. CDR3 sequence (DNA): TGTGCCAGCAGCTTAGTGGCGGACGGTACAGGGGGCTACACCTTC. This chain connects TRBV7-6 to TRBJ1-2, with a possible D match to TRBD1 (6 bases). The germline V and J ends were trimmed by 1 base and 8 bases, with 17 bases remaining between them. The CDR3 covers 15 residues. Germline assignment: CDR1 SGHVS and CDR2 FNYEAQ.

J is TRBJ2-3 and V is TRBV6-5, with 8 positions matching TRBD2. CDR1 is MNHEY, CDR2 SVGAGI, per germline. The CDR3 runs to 14 residues. Trimming at V came to 6 bases and at J to 7 bases, leaving 9 bases not matched to a gene. Here the CDR3 DNA reads TGTGCCAGCAGCAAAGGGCTAGCGGGCTATACGCAGTATTTT. Its translation is CASSKGLAGYTQYF.

This clone was recorded a few times. The rearrangement joins TRBV4-2 to TRBJ1-1; a possible D gene is TRBD1 (5 bases). Germline V gene data show CDR1 as LGHNA and CDR2 as YNFKEQ. The CDR3 sequence is 16 residues long. Between the trimmed V and J ends, which lost 0 bases and 1 base, there was a span of 12 bases. CDR3 region: CASSQDEGQGNTEAFF. DNA of the CDR3: TGTGCCAGCAGCCAAGACGAAGGGCAGGGGAACACTGAAGCTTTCTTT.

The rearrangement uses TRBV2 and TRBJ2-5, with a weak D call TRBD1 (6 bases). The CDR3 consists of 12 residues. The V end lost 6 bases, the J end lost 7 bases, and 12 bases lay between the germline ends. Germline V CDR1 and CDR2: SNHLY, FYNNEI. The DNA of the CDR3 is TGTGCCAGCAGAGGGGGTTGGGGGACCCAGTACTTC. The encoded protein is CASRGGWGTQYF.

The CDR3 DNA reads TGTGCCAGCAGCTCCGGGACTAGCGGCCTCGGGGCCCAGTACTTC. Residues: CASSSGTSGLGAQYF. J is TRBJ2-5 and V is TRBV7-6, with TRBD2 matching over 11 bases. The CDR3 totals 15 residues. V lost 4 bases to trimming and J lost 9 bases; unmatched junction nucleotides: 10. CDR1 is SGHVS, CDR2 FNYEAQ, per germline.

This rearrangement joins TRBV4-1 to TRBJ1-5; 7 positions agree with TRBD1. Germline CDR1 is MGHRA and CDR2 is YSYEKL. The CDR3 is made up of 14 amino acids. The junction had 5 bases not matched to a gene; V was cut back by 2 bases and J by 7 bases. The CDR3 is CASSQRTGEQPQHF. The CDR3 DNA reads TGCGCCAGCAGCCAACGTACAGGGGAGCAGCCCCAGCATTTT.

The rearrangement links TRBV18 to TRBJ2-2, with 8 positions matching TRBD1. The V gene end was trimmed by 3 bases and the J gene end by 3 bases; junction bases not matched to a gene: 6. The CDR3 is 16 residues long. The germline V gene has CDR1 KGHSH and CDR2 LQKENI. The CDR3: CASSPNPGQDTGELFF. CDR3 nucleotides: TGTGCCAGCTCACCGAATCCGGGACAGGACACCGGGGAGCTGTTTTTT.

This chain links TRBV14 with TRBJ2-3, with D tentatively TRBD2 (5 bases). Germline lookup yields CDR1 SGHDN and CDR2 FVKESK. Trimming shortened V by 6 bases and J by 6 bases, and 13 bases separated the two germline ends. This CDR3 has 13 residues. CDR3 sequence: CASSFQPGDTQYF. Written as DNA, the CDR3 is TGTGCCAGCAGTTTCCAGCCGGGGGATACGCAGTATTTT.

This chain links TRBV2 with TRBJ1-4, with D unclear. CDR1 is SNHLY, CDR2 FYNNEI, per germline. The CDR3 contains 13 residues. The CDR3 nucleotides read TGTGCGTCCATGGTGGAGACGAATGAAAAACTGTTTTTT. Amino acid sequence: CASMVETNEKLFF.

As regards this clone: Mismatch with germline at one junction end may stem from a read error. The chain combines TRBV12-3 or TRBV12-4 with TRBJ1-4; TRBD1 agrees at 7 bases. The CDR3 spans 11 residues. The CDR3 loop is CASSPGQHMSF. Written as DNA, the CDR3 is TGTGCCAGCAGTCCGGGACAGCATATGTCTTTT.

The chain recombines TRBV29-1 with TRBJ1-3; 11 bases match TRBD1. The CDR3 loop spans 15 amino acids. With 5 bases clipped from V and 4 bases from J, the junction kept 7 bases outside the gene matches. Looked up from germline, CDR1 is SQVTM and CDR2 is ANQGSEA. The CDR3 DNA reads as TGCAGCGTTCTACAGGACAGGGGGCTAGGAAACACCATATATTTT. It translates to CSVLQDRGLGNTIYF.

J is TRBJ1-2 and V is TRBV30; maybe TRBD1 (5 bases). Germline values: CDR1 GTSNPN, CDR2 SVGIG (reference sequence). The CDR3 has 15 residues. V was pared by 0 bases and J by 0 bases, with 11 bases between. CDR3 amino acids: CAWSVLDRTNYGYTF. As DNA, the CDR3 is TGTGCCTGGAGTGTATTAGACAGAACTAACTATGGCTACACCTTC.

The rearrangement uses TRBV5-1 and TRBJ1-5; TRBD1 might be the D (6 bases). Germline CDR1 is SGHRS and CDR2 is YFSETQ. Trimming removed 1 base from V and 7 bases from J, with 9 bases in between. The CDR3 has 13 amino acids. The CDR3 nucleotides are TGCGCCAGCAGCTTGTTGGGGGCCCAGCCCCAGCATTTT. It yields the protein CASSLLGAQPQHF.

The rearrangement uses TRBV2 and TRBJ1-3, with TRBD1 identical over 7 bases. The germline V gene encodes CDR1 SNHLY and CDR2 FYNNEI. The CDR3 is made up of 14 amino acids. V was pared by 4 bases and J by 1 base, with 1 base of the junction left unmatched. The CDR3 spells CASSVTGSGNTIYF. The CDR3 DNA reads as TGTGCCAGCAGTGTGACAGGGTCTGGAAACACCATATATTTT.

V and J are TRBV7-9 and TRBJ2-7, with 8 nucleotides matching TRBD2. CDR3 size: 14 residues. J lost 4 bases, V lost 5 bases, and 7 bases had no gene match. CDR1 is SEHNR and CDR2 is FQNEAQ in the germline V gene (reference sequence). The CDR3 here is CASSLGGASYEQYF. In nucleotides, the CDR3 is TGTGCCAGCAGCCTCGGGGGGGCCTCATACGAGCAGTACTTC.